This TCR beta chain stems from a study of cytomegalovirus exposure and HLA in healthy donors. CDR1 is GTSNPN and CDR2 is SVGIG in the germline V gene (reference sequence). This CDR3 is built from 12 residues. Trimming removed 3 bases at V and 6 bases at J, with 12 bases between. Use of 60 Vbeta and 13 Jbeta primers characterized the PCR. Sequencing was performed with immunoSEQ multiplex PCR; in TCRdb, only in-frame clones are kept and a portion is missing. The sample includes approximately 200,000 clones, approximately 79% of them seen just once. Sequencing was performed on PBMCs. This sequence joins TRBV30 and TRBJ2-7; TRBD1 might be the D (6 bases). This clonotype originated in a girl aged 2 to 10 in good health and CMV-seronegative. CDR3 nucleotides: TGTGCCTGGAGCGTATGGGGGCGCGAGCAGTACTTC. It translates to CAWSVWGREQYF. Together with reference TRBV30 and TRBJ2-7, the CDR3 gives the full variable domain: SQTIHQWPATLVQPVGSPLSLECTVEGTSNPNLYWYRQAAGRGLQLLFYSVGIGQISSEVPQNLSASRPQDRQFILSSKKLLLSDSGFYLCAWSVWGREQYFGPGTRLTVT.